A selection of T cell receptor beta chains follows, all from one sample in a study of human T cells and chemical hapten exposure. From the RACE reads, TCRdb called clonotypes with MiXCR, one entry per CDR3 protein. The sample has roughly 120,000 distinct CDR3 sequences, about 13% seen once; the top ten hold over 0.85%. The starting material was whole blood, obtained in connection with sensitization to the hapten diphenylcyclopropenone (DPC). These receptors all come from a man in his late teens or twenties with alopecia areata. Some clones in this sample may be carry-over from other donors' samples. CDR3s include the opening cysteine and the closing phenylalanine or tryptophan. D genes are given only for firm matches. Part of the rows lack a size; the others show once, few, many or a class for expanded clones.

clone_size: .; d_call: .; v_call: TRBV5-1; j_call: TRBJ2-2; cdr3_nt: TGCGCCAGCAGCTTCTTGTTCACGAACACCGGGGAGCTGTTTTTT; cdr3_aa: CASSFLFTNTGELFF
clone_size: .; d_call: .; v_call: TRBV29-1; j_call: TRBJ1-1; cdr3_nt: TGCTCAAACACTATAGAGGGGCCAGAAGCTTTCTTT; cdr3_aa: CSNTIEGPEAFF
clone_size: few; d_call: TRBD1; v_call: TRBV9; j_call: TRBJ2-3; cdr3_nt: TGTGCCAGCAGCGGTAGGACGAGGACAGGGTACACAGATACGCAGTATTTT; cdr3_aa: CASSGRTRTGYTDTQYF
clone_size: many; d_call: .; v_call: TRBV7-2; j_call: TRBJ2-3; cdr3_nt: TGTGCCAGCAGCTTAGACTTATATACGCAGTATTTT; cdr3_aa: CASSLDLYTQYF
clone_size: .; d_call: TRBD2; v_call: TRBV7-3; j_call: TRBJ2-5; cdr3_nt: TGTGCCAGCAGCTACAGAGCGGGGGAGACCCAGTACTTC; cdr3_aa: CASSYRAGETQYF
clone_size: many; d_call: TRBD1; v_call: TRBV4-3; j_call: TRBJ1-5; cdr3_nt: TGCGCCAGCAGCCCACTAGACAGGGCCCAACAGCCCCAGCATTTT; cdr3_aa: CASSPLDRAQQPQHF
clone_size: .; d_call: TRBD1; v_call: TRBV7-6; j_call: TRBJ1-5; cdr3_nt: TGTGCCAGCAGCTTAACAGGGGGGGGCTTTAGCAATCAGCCCCAGCATTTT; cdr3_aa: CASSLTGGGFSNQPQHF
clone_size: .; d_call: .; v_call: TRBV3-1; j_call: TRBJ1-4; cdr3_nt: TGTGCCAGCAGCCAACAGGGAGAAAAACTGTTTTTT; cdr3_aa: CASSQQGEKLFF
clone_size: few; d_call: TRBD2; v_call: TRBV20-1; j_call: TRBJ2-1; cdr3_nt: TGCAGTGCTAGTTCAACTCATGGACTAGCGGGGGGGCCTGAGCAGTTCTTC; cdr3_aa: CSASSTHGLAGGPEQFF
clone_size: few; d_call: .; v_call: TRBV27; j_call: TRBJ1-6; cdr3_nt: TGTGCCAGCAGTTCCAGACAGAGACCTAATTCACCCCTCCACTTT; cdr3_aa: CASSSRQRPNSPLHF
clone_size: .; d_call: .; v_call: TRBV7-9; j_call: TRBJ2-1; cdr3_nt: TGTGCCAGCAGCTTAGTCGCCGGGACGGAGACCTACAATGAGCAGTTCTTC; cdr3_aa: CASSLVAGTETYNEQFF
clone_size: many; d_call: TRBD1; v_call: TRBV12-3/TRBV12-4; j_call: TRBJ1-3; cdr3_nt: TGTGCCAGCAGTTCCCCAGGGGGCTCAGGAACCATATATTTT; cdr3_aa: CASSSPGGSGTIYF
clone_size: .; d_call: .; v_call: TRBV10-3; j_call: TRBJ1-1; cdr3_nt: TGTGCCATCAGAGGTTTGAACACTGAAGCTTTCTTT; cdr3_aa: CAIRGLNTEAFF
clone_size: few; d_call: .; v_call: TRBV20-1; j_call: TRBJ1-2; cdr3_nt: TGCAGTGCTAAAGTATCGGGGAATGGCTACACCTTC; cdr3_aa: CSAKVSGNGYTF
clone_size: many; d_call: .; v_call: TRBV7-6; j_call: TRBJ2-1; cdr3_nt: TGTGCCAGCAGCTTAGGGCCGTTCTTTAACAATGAGCAGTTCTTC; cdr3_aa: CASSLGPFFNNEQFF
clone_size: few; d_call: TRBD1; v_call: TRBV5-1; j_call: TRBJ1-4; cdr3_nt: TGCGCCAGCAGCCTGGGGACAGGTTCTGAAAAACTGTTTTTT; cdr3_aa: CASSLGTGSEKLFF
clone_size: many; d_call: .; v_call: TRBV11-2; j_call: TRBJ1-3; cdr3_nt: TGTGCCAGCAGCTTAGAGGTCTCTGGAAACACCATATATTTT; cdr3_aa: CASSLEVSGNTIYF
clone_size: .; d_call: .; v_call: TRBV6-5; j_call: TRBJ2-2; cdr3_nt: TGTGCCAGCAAACGGGGGAACACCGGGGAGCTGTTTTTT; cdr3_aa: CASKRGNTGELFF
clone_size: few; d_call: TRBD1; v_call: TRBV7-3; j_call: TRBJ2-2; cdr3_nt: TGTGCCAGCAGCAGACAGGGGGACCTCCACGGGGAGCTGTTTTTT; cdr3_aa: CASSRQGDLHGELFF
clone_size: few; d_call: TRBD2; v_call: TRBV6-1; j_call: TRBJ2-1; cdr3_nt: TGTGCCAGCAGTGAAGCGGCTAGCGGGGGGTCCTACAATGAGCAGTTCTTC; cdr3_aa: CASSEAASGGSYNEQFF
clone_size: few; d_call: .; v_call: TRBV18; j_call: TRBJ1-5; cdr3_nt: TGTGCCAGCTCACCAGGGGGTGGGTATATCAATCAGCCCCAGCATTTT; cdr3_aa: CASSPGGGYINQPQHF
clone_size: .; d_call: .; v_call: TRBV5-1; j_call: TRBJ2-5; cdr3_nt: TGCGCCAGCAGCTGGGGAGTAAGTCCAGAGACCCAGTACTTC; cdr3_aa: CASSWGVSPETQYF
clone_size: .; d_call: .; v_call: TRBV2; j_call: TRBJ2-1; cdr3_nt: TGTGCCAGCAGCAAAGTAGCCACGGGGTATGAGCAGTTCTTC; cdr3_aa: CASSKVATGYEQFF
clone_size: few; d_call: TRBD1; v_call: TRBV19; j_call: TRBJ1-5; cdr3_nt: TGTGCCAGTAGTATTTTGACAGGGGGAGCGAGCAATCAGCCCCAGCATTTT; cdr3_aa: CASSILTGGASNQPQHF
clone_size: few; d_call: .; v_call: TRBV7-8; j_call: TRBJ2-3; cdr3_nt: TGTGCCAGCAGCTTAGGGACTTACCGCACAGATACGCAGTATTTT; cdr3_aa: CASSLGTYRTDTQYF
clone_size: few; d_call: TRBD2; v_call: TRBV20-1; j_call: TRBJ2-1; cdr3_nt: TGCAGTGCTACCCGGACTAGCGGGAATGAGCAGTTCTTC; cdr3_aa: CSATRTSGNEQFF
clone_size: .; d_call: .; v_call: TRBV4-3; j_call: TRBJ1-1; cdr3_nt: TGCGCCAGCAGCCAAGAGAGGGGGGGAAGCACTGAAGCTTTCTTT; cdr3_aa: CASSQERGGSTEAFF
clone_size: .; d_call: .; v_call: TRBV9; j_call: TRBJ2-7; cdr3_nt: TGTGCCAGCAGCGTAGGCAGGACCTCCTACGAGCAGTACTTC; cdr3_aa: CASSVGRTSYEQYF
clone_size: few; d_call: .; v_call: TRBV6-6; j_call: TRBJ2-4; cdr3_nt: TGTGCCAGCAGTTACTCAGGTGACATTCAGTACTTC; cdr3_aa: CASSYSGDIQYF
clone_size: .; d_call: .; v_call: TRBV7-2; j_call: TRBJ2-3; cdr3_nt: TGTGCCAGCAGCCCCTGGGGCCAGTCAGATACGCAGTATTTT; cdr3_aa: CASSPWGQSDTQYF
clone_size: .; d_call: .; v_call: TRBV5-6; j_call: TRBJ1-5; cdr3_nt: TGTGCCAGCAGCTCCGTGTCGGGACAACGTCAGCCCCAGCATTTT; cdr3_aa: CASSSVSGQRQPQHF
clone_size: few; d_call: .; v_call: TRBV20-1; j_call: TRBJ2-1; cdr3_nt: TGCAGTGCTAGAGGGAGGGTTAGCTCCTACAATGAGCAGTTCTTC; cdr3_aa: CSARGRVSSYNEQFF
clone_size: .; d_call: TRBD1; v_call: TRBV11-2; j_call: TRBJ1-4; cdr3_nt: TGTGCCAGCAGCCGGACGGACAGGCCTGAAAAACTGTTTTTT; cdr3_aa: CASSRTDRPEKLFF
clone_size: few; d_call: .; v_call: TRBV19; j_call: TRBJ2-3; cdr3_nt: TGTGCCAGTGAGGGGGACACAGATACGCAGTATTTT; cdr3_aa: CASEGDTDTQYF
clone_size: .; d_call: .; v_call: TRBV7-9; j_call: TRBJ1-1; cdr3_nt: TGTGCCAGCAGCCTAGGACCCGGTAGAGCTTTCTTT; cdr3_aa: CASSLGPGRAFF
clone_size: few; d_call: .; v_call: TRBV28; j_call: TRBJ2-7; cdr3_nt: TGTGCCAGCAGCCCAGGAGCCTACGAGCAGTACTTC; cdr3_aa: CASSPGAYEQYF
clone_size: .; d_call: .; v_call: TRBV2; j_call: TRBJ1-3; cdr3_nt: TGTGCCAGCAGTGTAAAGGGAGCTGGAAACACCATATATTTT; cdr3_aa: CASSVKGAGNTIYF
clone_size: many; d_call: TRBD1; v_call: TRBV7-2; j_call: TRBJ1-5; cdr3_nt: TGTGCCAGCAGCCCCCGACAGGGTCGTCAGCCCCAGCATTTT; cdr3_aa: CASSPRQGRQPQHF
clone_size: .; d_call: TRBD2; v_call: TRBV7-6; j_call: TRBJ2-1; cdr3_nt: TGTGCCAGCAGCGAAACTAGCGGGGGGTGGAGTGAGCAGTTCTTC; cdr3_aa: CASSETSGGWSEQFF
clone_size: many; d_call: .; v_call: TRBV4-1; j_call: TRBJ1-6; cdr3_nt: TGCGCCAGCCAACTAACAGGGAATAATTCACCCCTCCACTTT; cdr3_aa: CASQLTGNNSPLHF
clone_size: .; d_call: .; v_call: TRBV18; j_call: TRBJ2-5; cdr3_nt: TGTGCCAGCTCACCGGTTGCTGAGACCCAGTACTTC; cdr3_aa: CASSPVAETQYF
clone_size: .; d_call: .; v_call: TRBV4-1; j_call: TRBJ2-3; cdr3_nt: TGCGCCAGCAGCCATGGCCCCACTTCTAGCACAGATACGCAGTATTTT; cdr3_aa: CASSHGPTSSTDTQYF
clone_size: .; d_call: TRBD1; v_call: TRBV6-5; j_call: TRBJ1-1; cdr3_nt: TGTGCCAGCAGACCCAGCCCGACAGGGTTGAACACTGAAGCTTTCTTT; cdr3_aa: CASRPSPTGLNTEAFF
clone_size: few; d_call: .; v_call: TRBV10-3; j_call: TRBJ1-1; cdr3_nt: TGTGCCATCAGTGAGTCGGCAGTTATGAACACTGAAGCTTTCTTT; cdr3_aa: CAISESAVMNTEAFF
clone_size: few; d_call: TRBD1; v_call: TRBV5-1; j_call: TRBJ1-1; cdr3_nt: TGCGCCAGCAGACAGGGGAGACACACTGAAGCTTTCTTT; cdr3_aa: CASRQGRHTEAFF
clone_size: .; d_call: TRBD1; v_call: TRBV2; j_call: TRBJ2-3; cdr3_nt: TGTGCCAGCTACAGGGGGCTCAATACGCAGTATTTT; cdr3_aa: CASYRGLNTQYF
clone_size: .; d_call: .; v_call: TRBV20-1; j_call: TRBJ1-5; cdr3_nt: TGCAGTGCTCTAATCGACAGCTTTAGCAATCAGCCCCAGCATTTT; cdr3_aa: CSALIDSFSNQPQHF
clone_size: few; d_call: .; v_call: TRBV21-1; j_call: TRBJ2-7; cdr3_nt: TGTGCCAGCAGCCTCCTAGGGTTCCGGGCCTACGAGCAGTACTTC; cdr3_aa: CASSLLGFRAYEQYF
clone_size: .; d_call: .; v_call: TRBV4-1; j_call: TRBJ1-1; cdr3_nt: TGCGCCAGCAGCCAAGTATGGGGGGGCCCGTTTGAAGCTTTCTTT; cdr3_aa: CASSQVWGGPFEAFF
clone_size: few; d_call: .; v_call: TRBV12-3/TRBV12-4; j_call: TRBJ2-1; cdr3_nt: TGTGCCAGCAGACCCGGGGGCAGAGGAGATGAGCAGTTCTTC; cdr3_aa: CASRPGGRGDEQFF
clone_size: few; d_call: .; v_call: TRBV29-1; j_call: TRBJ1-2; cdr3_nt: TGCAGCGCGATGGGACAAGAACAGGGCTACACCTTC; cdr3_aa: CSAMGQEQGYTF
clone_size: .; d_call: TRBD1; v_call: TRBV6-2/TRBV6-3; j_call: TRBJ2-4; cdr3_nt: TGTGCCAGCAGTCGGACAGGCGCGTCCGTAAAAAACATTCAGTACTTC; cdr3_aa: CASSRTGASVKNIQYF
clone_size: many; d_call: TRBD2; v_call: TRBV7-2; j_call: TRBJ2-5; cdr3_nt: TGTGCCAGCAGCTTCCGACTAGCGGGGGATAATTTGGAGACCCAGTACTTC; cdr3_aa: CASSFRLAGDNLETQYF